This TCR beta chain emerged from a study of a mutant IDH1 vaccine in newly diagnosed glioma. Looking at the study overall: The patients were given eight vaccinations, one each in weeks 1, 3, 5, 7, 11, 15, 19 and 23.

As to this clone: The antigen is undetermined.

Specified time point: week 23, last vaccination. The study gave 300 ug of mutant IDH1 20-mer peptide per vaccine dose, with topical imiquimod. The junction had 8 bases not matched to a gene; V was cut back by 8 bases and J by 6 bases. Germline loops: CDR1 SEHNR, CDR2 FQNEAQ (reference sequence). The CDR3 contains 13 residues. Clones were sequenced by immunoSEQ multiplex PCR, and TCRdb holds only the in-frame ones, with some missing. The sample holds 35,000 to 50,000 clones, around 90% seen once. The sample in question was PBMCs, obtained from a glioma patient whose treatment included an IDH1 peptide vaccine. This clonotype originated in a man over 45 with glioma. The chain joins TRBV7-9 to TRBJ2-7; 9 bases are a match to TRBD2. CDR3 residues: CASAVAGEGEQYF. The DNA for the CDR3 is TGTGCCAGCGCGGTAGCGGGAGAGGGCGAGCAGTACTTC.